A single sample is the source of the 25 T cell receptor beta chains below, sequenced in a study of T-cell reconstitution after alpha-beta-depleted transplantation in children. Researchers prepared the TCRbeta library using unique molecular identifiers, the study reports. TCRdb recomputed calls from the PCR reads with MiXCR, one row per CDR3 protein. The data hold 530,000 or so distinct CDR3 sequences, with 20% to 30% observed a single time. Specimen: PBMCs, collected before TCRalphabeta/CD19-depleted stem cell transplant. Every receptor here comes from a boy younger than two with Wiskott-Aldrich syndrome, due to receive a stem cell transplant.

The chain is built from TRBV29-1 and TRBJ1-1, with D possibly TRBD1 on 6 matching bases. Germline CDR1 reads SQVTM; CDR2 reads ANQGSEA. The CDR3 is 16 residues long. V lost 7 bases and J lost 2, with 23 bases in between. CDR3 residues: CSAPTGSPGANTEAFF. CDR3 nucleotide sequence: TGCAGCGCCCCAACCGGGTCCCCGGGGGCAAACACTGAAGCTTTCTTT.

The chain couples TRBV20-1 to TRBJ2-6; D is tentatively TRBD1 or TRBD2 (5 bases each). Germline V lookup: CDR1 DFQATT, CDR2 SNEGSKA (reference sequence). V was cut by 3 bases and J by 2 bases, with 11 bases left in between. The CDR3 has 15 residues. CDR3 nucleotides: TGCAGTGCTAGGGCTCAGGGACCTGGGGCCAACGTCCTGACTTTC. This sequence encodes CSARAQGPGANVLTF.

V usage is TRBV5-1 and J usage is TRBJ1-1; 10 bases align to TRBD1. Germline trimming cut 0 bases from V and 8 bases from J; bases unmatched to any gene: 1. The CDR3 has 13 residues. CDR1 and CDR2 (germline): SGHRS, YFSETQ. The DNA of the CDR3 is TGCGCCAGCAGCTTGGGGACAGGGGGAGAAGCTTTCTTT. This translates into CASSLGTGGEAFF.

This clonotype came up many times. Written as DNA, the CDR3 is TGTGCCAGCAGTTCGCGAGGCAATGAGCAGTTCTTC. Translated: CASSSRGNEQFF. This rearrangement joins TRBV27 to TRBJ2-1; D gene unclear. This CDR3 comprises 12 residues. Germline V lookup: CDR1 MNHEY, CDR2 SMNVEV (reference sequence). The V and J ends lost 4 bases and 6 bases respectively, with 7 bases between them.

This clonotype appeared a few times. The genes are TRBV12-3 or TRBV12-4 and TRBJ1-5, with D possibly TRBD1 on 6 matching bases. The CDR3 has 14 residues. Trimming removed 2 bases at V and 3 bases at J, with 8 bases between. CDR3 sequence: CASSLRGLNQPQHF. DNA for the CDR3: TGTGCCAGCAGTTTACGGGGGCTCAATCAGCCCCAGCATTTT.

This clonotype was seen a few times. This chain links TRBV18 with TRBJ2-1; unclear D gene. V was cut by 5 bases and J by 8 bases, with 7 bases left in between. The CDR3 has 11 residues. Germline V CDR1 and CDR2: KGHSH, LQKENI. The DNA for the CDR3 is TGTGCCAGCTCATCGGGTGATGAGCAGTTCTTC. Its protein product is CASSSGDEQFF.

This clonotype was seen more than once but under ten times. This chain links TRBV20-1 with TRBJ2-7; perhaps D is TRBD1 or TRBD2 (6 bases each). The germline V and J ends were trimmed by 1 base and 3 bases, with 10 bases remaining between them. The CDR3 loop spans 13 amino acids. Germline assignment: CDR1 DFQATT and CDR2 SNEGSKA (reference sequence). CDR3 DNA: TGCAGTGCTAGAGTTGGAGGGGGCTACGAGCAGTACTTC. Translating it yields CSARVGGGYEQYF.

The chain couples TRBV5-1 to TRBJ2-7, with 7 bases aligning to TRBD1. The CDR3 covers 15 residues. V gave up 4 bases and J gave up 1 base; unmatched junction bases: 8. Germline values: CDR1 SGHRS, CDR2 YFSETQ. The CDR3 spells CASSPEKTGSYEQYF. CDR3 nucleotide sequence: TGCGCCAGCAGCCCCGAAAAGACAGGGTCCTACGAGCAGTACTTC.

This clonotype turned up a few times. The chain couples TRBV5-5 to TRBJ2-1, with D perhaps matching TRBD2 (6 bases). CDR3 size: 16 residues. Deletions cut 3 bases from V and 8 bases from J, with 21 bases between. Per germline, CDR1 SGHKS and CDR2 YYEKEE (reference sequence). The CDR3 loop is CASSYGGLLEIDEQFF. As DNA, the CDR3 is TGTGCCAGCAGCTATGGAGGGCTCCTCGAGATCGATGAGCAGTTCTTC.

This clonotype occurred a few times. CDR3 nucleotide sequence: TGCAGTGCTAGAGGGGACACCTACTACGAGCAGTACTTC. Its translation is CSARGDTYYEQYF. The chain is built from TRBV20-1 and TRBJ2-7; D possibly corresponds to TRBD1 (6 bases). Trimming cost V 1 base and J 3 bases, with 10 bases left between them. The CDR3 covers 13 residues. The germline V gene encodes CDR1 DFQATT and CDR2 SNEGSKA (reference sequence).

The chain has TRBV20-1 and TRBJ2-1; tentative D call: TRBD2 (6 bases). The germline V and J ends were trimmed by 3 bases and 3 bases, with 15 bases remaining between them. Germline V CDR1 and CDR2: DFQATT, SNEGSKA (reference sequence). The CDR3 contains 15 residues. The CDR3 sequence: CSASRPRGFYNEQFF. The CDR3 nucleotides read TGCAGTGCTAGTAGGCCCCGGGGGTTCTACAATGAGCAGTTCTTC.

This chain joins TRBV20-1 and TRBJ2-1; 8 bases fit TRBD2. Trimming at V came to 1 base and at J to 8 bases, leaving 13 bases not matched to a gene. The CDR3 length is 16 residues. Looked up from germline, CDR1 is DFQATT and CDR2 is SNEGSKA (reference sequence). CDR3 region: CSARAGLAGWSYEQFF. The CDR3 DNA follows: TGCAGTGCTAGAGCCGGACTAGCCGGGTGGTCTTATGAGCAGTTCTTC.

The genes are TRBV7-2 and TRBJ2-2, with 10 bases lining up with TRBD1. Trimming took 8 bases from V and 5 from J; bases not matched to a gene: 5. The CDR3 is 14 residues long. Germline-derived CDR1 and CDR2 are SGHTA and FQGNSA. The CDR3 here is CASARDRGTGELFF. The CDR3 DNA reads as TGTGCCAGCGCCCGGGACAGGGGAACCGGGGAGCTGTTTTTT.

Only a few counts were recorded for this clonotype. V gene TRBV29-1 combines with J gene TRBJ2-5; no definite D call. The CDR3 is 13 amino acids. The germline CDR1 and CDR2 sequences are SQVTM and ANQGSEA. V dropped 4 bases and J dropped 5 bases, with 14 bases sitting between them. The chain's CDR3 is CSVVRGVGETQYF. The CDR3 region has the DNA TGCAGCGTTGTGCGTGGGGTCGGGGAGACCCAGTACTTC.

This clonotype was counted only a few times. This chain joins TRBV20-1 and TRBJ2-7; 7 bases align to TRBD2. Germline CDR1 is DFQATT and CDR2 is SNEGSKA (reference sequence). Unmatched junction bases numbered 10, after V lost 6 bases and J lost 2 bases. The CDR3 sequence is 14 residues long. The CDR3 nucleotides read TGCAGTGCCTCGGCGGGAGTAGGGGCCTACGAGCAGTACTTC. This gives the protein CSASAGVGAYEQYF.

In this sample, this clonotype turned up a few times. The chain employs TRBV5-1 and TRBJ2-7, with a tentative D call TRBD2 (6 bases). Germline CDR1 and CDR2: SGHRS and YFSETQ. V was shortened by 1 base and J by 0 bases, with 8 bases between the two germline ends. CDR3 length equals 14 residues. DNA for the CDR3: TGCGCCAGCAGCTTGACTAGCCTCTCCTACGAGCAGTACTTC. Its protein product is CASSLTSLSYEQYF.

Worth noting for this clonotype: Its ends do not fully match the called genes, so a read error is possible. J is TRBJ1-6 and V is TRBV2; 8 bases match TRBD1. This CDR3 is 17 amino acids long. CDR1 and CDR2 (germline): SNHLY, FYNNEI. The CDR3: CASREGGTGLGNSPLHF. The CDR3, as DNA: TGTGCCAGCAGAGAAGGTGGGACAGGCTTAGGGAATTCACCCCTCCACTTT.

This clonotype was observed a few times. The chain couples TRBV13 to TRBJ1-3; TRBD1 matches at 9 bases. V was clipped by 5 bases and J by 7 bases; unmatched bases: 9. There are 15 residues in the CDR3. Germline V gene sequence: CDR1 PRHDT, CDR2 FYEKMQ (reference sequence). In DNA, the CDR3 is TGTGCCAGCAGCGTCCGGGACAGGGCATGGAACACCATATATTTT. Its protein is CASSVRDRAWNTIYF.

The chain employs TRBV27 and TRBJ2-3; D ambiguous. The germline V and J ends were trimmed by 5 bases and 2 bases, with 11 bases remaining between them. The CDR3 runs 14 residues. CDR1 and CDR2 (germline): MNHEY, SMNVEV (reference sequence). The CDR3: CASSAYPLTDTQYF. The CDR3 region has the DNA TGTGCCAGCAGTGCCTACCCCCTCACAGATACGCAGTATTTT.

This clonotype was observed a handful of times. This chain links TRBV28 with TRBJ2-1; D unclear. The CDR3 contains 12 residues. V was pared by 6 bases and J by 2 bases, with 5 bases between. Germline loops: CDR1 MDHEN, CDR2 SYDVKM. The CDR3 sequence: CASRSAYNEQFF. The DNA of the CDR3 is TGTGCCAGCAGGAGTGCCTACAATGAGCAGTTCTTC. The entire variable domain, with the rest obtained from reference TRBV28 and TRBJ2-1, is as follows: DVKVTQSSRYLVKRTGEKVFLECVQDMDHENMFWYRQDPGLGLRLIYFSYDVKMKEKGDIPEGYSVSREKKERFSLILESASTNQTSMYLCASRSAYNEQFFGPGTRLTVL.

The V gene is TRBV5-1, the J gene TRBJ2-1, with 11 positions matching TRBD2. Germline V gene data show CDR1 as SGHRS and CDR2 as YFSETQ. V lost 1 base, J lost 4 bases, and 7 bases stayed unmatched. This CDR3 region has 17 residues. CDR3 loop: CASSLQGTSGPYNEQFF. CDR3 DNA: TGCGCCAGCAGCTTGCAAGGGACTAGCGGACCATACAATGAGCAGTTCTTC.

The gene calls are TRBV5-1 and TRBJ2-7; 11 nucleotides match TRBD1. Unmatched junction bases numbered 6, after V lost 3 bases and J lost 4 bases. This CDR3 is 15 amino acids long. Germline V gives CDR1 SGHRS, CDR2 YFSETQ. CDR3 DNA: TGCGCCAGCAGCTCTGGACAGGGGGCCGGTTACGAGCAGTACTTC. Translation gives CASSSGQGAGYEQYF. Full variable domain (outside the CDR3, taken from reference TRBV5-1 and TRBJ2-7): KAGVTQTPRYLIKTRGQQVTLSCSPISGHRSVSWYQQTPGQGLQFLFEYFSETQRNKGNFPGRFSGRQFSNSRSEMNVSTLELGDSALYLCASSSGQGAGYEQYFGPGTRLTVT.

J is TRBJ2-3 and V is TRBV5-1; 14 bases are shared with TRBD2. CDR1 and CDR2 from the germline V gene are SGHRS and YFSETQ. V lost 3 bases to trimming and J lost 6 bases; unmatched junction nucleotides: 3. This CDR3 region has 15 residues. The chain's CDR3 is CASSSRLAGGDTQYF. The CDR3 nucleotides are TGCGCCAGCAGCTCCCGACTAGCGGGAGGGGATACGCAGTATTTT.

This sequence joins TRBV2 and TRBJ2-5, with a weak D call TRBD2 (6 bases). The germline CDR1 and CDR2 sequences are SNHLY and FYNNEI. V was clipped by 4 bases and J by 1 base, with 13 bases between them. CDR3 length equals 15 residues. CDR3 in amino acids: CASSARSGAQETQYF. CDR3 DNA: TGTGCCAGCAGTGCTCGTAGCGGTGCCCAAGAGACCCAGTACTTC.

V is TRBV20-1 and J is TRBJ2-1; 11 positions agree with TRBD1. V trimming: 5 bases; J trimming: 8 bases; junction bases outside the gene matches: 8. The CDR3 is 14 amino acids. Per germline, CDR1 DFQATT and CDR2 SNEGSKA (reference sequence). CDR3 nucleotides: TGCAGTGCTGCCGGGACAGGGGGTATCGATGAGCAGTTCTTC. Protein: CSAAGTGGIDEQFF.